This entry lists 32 T cell receptor beta chains sequenced from one sample in a study of T cells in Graves' hyperthyroidism and ophthalmopathy. RNA transcripts yielded amplified TCR beta CDR3 regions. HTBI primers were used for first-round RT-PCR of the TCR CDR3. TCRdb analysed the multiplex PCR reads with MiXCR anew, one entry per CDR3 protein. The sample contains around 660,000 distinct CDR3 sequences, less than 45% of which appear only once. Sequencing was done on a sample of peripheral blood or thyroid tissue (not recorded which). The receptors come from an adult man with Graves' disease, either hyperthyroidism or ophthalmopathy (not recorded which).

This clonotype was seen only a few times. The chain has TRBV20-1 and TRBJ1-3, with TRBD1 matching over 7 bases. This CDR3 is built from 14 residues. Germline-derived CDR1 and CDR2 are DFQATT and SNEGSKA (reference sequence). V was pared by 6 bases and J by 4 bases, with 9 bases of the junction left unmatched. The CDR3 DNA sequence: TGCAGTGCAGGACAGACAGGGTTCGGAAACACCATATATTTT. As protein: CSAGQTGFGNTIYF.

This clonotype came up many times. This chain joins TRBV2 and TRBJ1-2; D remains unclear. Trimming pared 3 bases from V and 12 bases from J, leaving 14 bases between. This CDR3 spans 12 amino acids. Per the germline V gene, CDR1 is SNHLY and CDR2 is FYNNEI. DNA of the CDR3: TGTGCCAGCAGTGACGGCGGGAGAGCACACACCTTC. Protein sequence: CASSDGGRAHTF. The full variable domain, rest sourced from reference TRBV2 and TRBJ1-2, is EPEVTQTPSHQVTQMGQEVILRCVPISNHLYFYWYRQILGQKVEFLVSFYNNEISEKSEIFDDQFSVERPDGSNFTLKIRSTKLEDSAMYFCASSDGGRAHTFGSGTRLTVV.

V is TRBV12-3 or TRBV12-4 and J is TRBJ1-1, with D tentatively TRBD1 (6 bases). The CDR3 consists of 14 residues. The V gene lost 6 bases and the J gene lost 10 bases, with 21 bases spanning the gap. The CDR3 DNA is TGTGCCAGCAGCCCCCCCGGGGGCCAGGGCGGAGCTTTCTTT. Translating it yields CASSPPGGQGGAFF.

Many counts were recorded for this clonotype. The chain couples TRBV2 to TRBJ2-7; the match to TRBD2 covers 9 bases. Germline V gene sequence: CDR1 SNHLY, CDR2 FYNNEI. V gave up 4 bases and J gave up 4 bases; unmatched junction bases: 8. This CDR3 has 15 residues. CDR3 sequence reads: CASSGALAGTYEQYF. DNA for the CDR3: TGTGCCAGCAGTGGGGCACTAGCGGGTACATACGAGCAGTACTTC.

This clonotype was counted only a few times. V usage is TRBV19 and J usage is TRBJ1-3; 7 bases fit TRBD1. Germline lookup yields CDR1 LNHDA and CDR2 SQIVND (reference sequence). The CDR3 spans 16 residues. With V trimmed by 6 bases and J by 1 base, 9 bases remained unmatched. This CDR3 reads CASRLQGSQSGNTIYF. The CDR3 bases are TGTGCCAGTAGACTACAGGGGAGTCAATCTGGAAACACCATATATTTT.

This clonotype was seen repeatedly, ten times or more. The chain combines TRBV7-6 with TRBJ2-7, with 12 bases fitting TRBD2. From germline, CDR1 is SGHVS and CDR2 FNYEAQ. The V and J ends lost 6 bases and 7 bases, in that order; junction bases with no gene match: 10. CDR3 length: 15 residues. Here the CDR3 DNA reads TGTGCCAGCAGTCCACTAGCGGGAGGAACGGGGGAGCAGTACTTC. Translated, it gives CASSPLAGGTGEQYF.

The J gene is TRBJ1-1, the V gene TRBV7-8; no clear D gene. V lost 2 bases to trimming and J lost 1 base, with 8 bases between them. In germline, CDR1 is SGHVS, CDR2 FQNEAQ. The CDR3 runs 14 residues. CDR3 sequence reads: CASSLWARNTEAFF. CDR3 nucleotide sequence: TGTGCCAGCAGCTTATGGGCGAGGAACACTGAAGCTTTCTTT.

This chain's CDR3 is CASRLGQLAGELFF. The CDR3 DNA follows: TGTGCCAGCAGGCTGGGACAGCTCGCCGGGGAGCTGTTTTTT. This chain links TRBV2 with TRBJ2-2, with TRBD1 matching 7 bases. With V trimmed by 6 bases and J by 6 bases, 7 bases remained unmatched. The CDR3 sequence is 14 residues long. The germline gives CDR1 SNHLY, CDR2 FYNNEI.

The chain is built from TRBV7-9 and TRBJ2-5, with 9 nucleotides matching TRBD2. With V trimmed by 6 bases and J by 1 base, 9 bases remained unmatched. The CDR3 covers 16 residues. In germline, CDR1 is SEHNR, CDR2 FQNEAQ (reference sequence). The CDR3 spells CASRLLAGEIQETQYF. DNA of the CDR3: TGTGCCAGCAGACTTTTAGCGGGGGAGATCCAAGAGACCCAGTACTTC.

Points on this clonotype: One end of the junction does not line up with germline, which may come from a read error. This CDR3 reads CTSSHDLETQNF. The CDR3 DNA reads as TGTACCAGCAGCCATGACTTAGAGACCCAGAACTTC. The chain combines TRBV14 with TRBJ2-5; no definite D call. The germline gives CDR1 SGHDN, CDR2 FVKESK. The CDR3 has 12 residues.

The rearrangement uses TRBV29-1 and TRBJ1-2, with 7 bases fitting TRBD1. Germline CDR1 and CDR2: SQVTM and ANQGSEA. Germline trimming cut 3 bases from V and 4 bases from J; bases unmatched to any gene: 8. The CDR3 contains 14 residues. CDR3 sequence (DNA): TGCAGCGTTGACCTTCCGACAGGGACCTATGGCTACACCTTC. Amino acid sequence: CSVDLPTGTYGYTF.

The CDR3 DNA reads TGTGCCTGGACAAACAGGGGCCCGGATTCACCCCTCCACTTT. Residues: CAWTNRGPDSPLHF. V gene TRBV19 combines with J gene TRBJ1-6; TRBD1 matches 7 bases. Germline V gene data show CDR1 as LNHDA and CDR2 as SQIVND (reference sequence). J was trimmed by 8 bases and V by 11 bases; bases with no gene match: 12. This CDR3 contains 14 residues.

This chain connects TRBV2 to TRBJ1-1; D is uncertain. Trimming left V 5 bases short and J 1 base short, with 8 bases between. Germline V gene data show CDR1 as SNHLY and CDR2 as FYNNEI. The CDR3 totals 13 residues. CDR3 sequence reads: CASSREQNTEAFF. The CDR3 nucleotides are TGTGCCAGCAGTAGAGAACAGAACACTGAAGCTTTCTTT.

V and J are TRBV7-9 and TRBJ1-1; unclear D gene. This CDR3 has 15 residues. Trimming cost V 5 bases and J 3 bases, with 16 bases left between them. CDR1 SEHNR and CDR2 FQNEAQ come from the germline V gene (reference sequence). The DNA for the CDR3 is TGTGCCAGCAGCCATACTGGGAGGAAGTACACTGAAGCTTTCTTT. It is translated as CASSHTGRKYTEAFF.

The chain joins TRBV24-1 to TRBJ1-2; TRBD1 might be the D (6 bases). This CDR3 has 15 residues. In germline, CDR1 is KGHDR, CDR2 SFDVKD. V was cut by 4 bases and J by 1 base, with 12 bases left in between. The CDR3 coding sequence is TGTGCCACCAGTGAGGACAGACTGAATAACTATGGCTACACCTTC. Its protein is CATSEDRLNNYGYTF.

The J gene is TRBJ2-7, the V gene TRBV29-1; 10 bases map to TRBD2. From germline, CDR1 is SQVTM and CDR2 ANQGSEA. V shed 5 bases, J shed 3 bases, and the junction held 4 bases outside the gene matches. There are 13 residues in the CDR3. The CDR3 DNA reads as TGCAGCGTTCAAGCGGGAGGGCGCTACGAGCAGTACTTC. Protein product: CSVQAGGRYEQYF.

This clonotype was counted between two and nine times. The V call is TRBV2, the J call TRBJ1-4; D ambiguous. The CDR3 is made up of 14 amino acids. Trimming took 4 bases from V and 5 from J, leaving 11 bases between them. CDR1 and CDR2 from the germline V gene are SNHLY and FYNNEI. The CDR3 loop reads CASSVMVGNEKLFF. CDR3 bases: TGTGCCAGCAGTGTGATGGTGGGAAATGAAAAACTGTTTTTT.

At least ten counts were recorded for this clonotype. V gene TRBV10-3 combines with J gene TRBJ1-1; TRBD1 might be the D (5 bases). The germline V and J ends were trimmed by 6 bases and 1 base, with 9 bases remaining between them. Germline CDR1 is ENHRY and CDR2 is SYGVKD. The length of the CDR3 is 13 residues. The CDR3 nucleotides read TGTGCCATCAGGACAGCGACGAACACTGAAGCTTTCTTT. Encoded protein: CAIRTATNTEAFF.

The CDR3 here is CSAVGQGNTGELFF. The CDR3 nucleotides are TGCAGTGCCGTGGGGCAGGGTAACACCGGGGAGCTGTTTTTT. The rearrangement joins TRBV20-1 to TRBJ2-2, with D possibly matching TRBD1 (5 bases). Germline assignment: CDR1 DFQATT and CDR2 SNEGSKA (reference sequence). With 6 bases removed from V and 2 bases from J, the gap between germline ends came to 13 bases. The CDR3 totals 14 residues.

This chain connects TRBV11-1 to TRBJ1-2, with 8 bases matching TRBD1. V lost 6 bases, J lost 2 bases, and 11 bases stayed unmatched. Germline CDR1 and CDR2: SGHAT and FQDESV (reference sequence). The CDR3 has 16 amino acids. The CDR3 nucleotides are TGTGCCAGCAGTTTGGCCACGGGACAGGCCAACTATGGCTACACCTTC. Protein: CASSLATGQANYGYTF.

Of note for this clonotype: Since a much larger clone is just one base distant, this may be a read error. The genes are TRBV9 and TRBJ1-2; TRBD1 is a possible D gene (6 bases). Germline assignment: CDR1 SGDLS and CDR2 YYNGEE. This CDR3 contains 17 residues. CDR3 residues: CASSVGRVDSSNYGCTF. CDR3 bases: TGTGCCAGCAGCGTAGGACGCGTGGACAGCTCTAACTATGGCTGCACCTTC.

This clonotype was counted between two and nine times. The chain joins TRBV29-1 to TRBJ2-3; D possibly matches TRBD1 or TRBD2 (5 bases each). The germline V gene has CDR1 SQVTM and CDR2 ANQGSEA. This CDR3 spans 15 amino acids. Trimming left V 4 bases short and J 2 bases short, with 16 bases between. In DNA, the CDR3 is TGCAGCGTTGCAAAGCGAGGGGATTACACAGATACGCAGTATTTT. It yields the protein CSVAKRGDYTDTQYF.

This clonotype appeared a few times. The chain combines TRBV11-2 with TRBJ1-6, with D uncertain. Between the trimmed V and J ends, which lost 6 bases and 0 bases, there was a span of 18 bases. Germline V gene lookup returns CDR1 SGHAT and CDR2 FQNNGV. This CDR3 has 18 residues. CDR3 residues: CASRRGLPGRSYNSPLHF. CDR3 sequence (DNA): TGTGCCAGCAGGCGAGGCCTCCCCGGTCGCTCCTATAATTCACCCCTCCACTTT. Full variable domain (rest looked up from reference TRBV11-2 and TRBJ1-6): EAGVAQSPRYKIIEKRQSVAFWCNPISGHATLYWYQQILGQGPKLLIQFQNNGVVDDSQLPKDRFSAERLKGVDSTLKIQPAKLEDSAVYLCASRRGLPGRSYNSPLHFGNGTRLTVT.

This clonotype was counted at least ten times. The chain uses TRBV29-1 and TRBJ1-2; D is unclear. The germline gives CDR1 SQVTM, CDR2 ANQGSEA. This CDR3 contains 15 residues. The germline V and J ends were trimmed by 3 bases and 8 bases, with 22 bases remaining between them. The CDR3 DNA sequence: TGCAGCGTTGACCCGTCCGGGGTCCGTGGAGGGGGCTACACCTTC. Encoded protein: CSVDPSGVRGGGYTF.

This clonotype occurred many times. V is TRBV7-8 and J is TRBJ2-5; 13 bases line up with TRBD2. Germline lookup yields CDR1 SGHVS and CDR2 FQNEAQ. Trimming removed 6 bases from V and 5 bases from J; junction bases left unmatched: 3. The CDR3 length is 14 residues. The CDR3 region is CASRLAGGLETQYF. The CDR3 DNA sequence: TGTGCCAGCAGACTAGCGGGGGGGCTGGAGACCCAGTACTTC.

Note on this clonotype: A much larger clonotype is one base distant, so this may be a read error. The chain employs TRBV10-3 and TRBJ1-6; maybe TRBD1 (6 bases). Per germline, CDR1 ENHRY and CDR2 SYGVKD. The CDR3 is 14 amino acids. The CDR3 protein is CANSVGTYNSPLHF. The DNA for the CDR3 is TGTGCCAACAGTGTTGGGACATATAATTCACCCCTCCACTTT.

Many counts were recorded for this clonotype. J is TRBJ2-5 and V is TRBV29-1, with 8 bases lining up with TRBD2. CDR1 is SQVTM and CDR2 is ANQGSEA in the germline V gene. This CDR3 is 14 amino acids long. Germline trimming cut 3 bases from V and 4 bases from J; bases unmatched to any gene: 7. The CDR3 protein is CSVEGGTRGETQYF. In nucleotides, the CDR3 is TGCAGCGTTGAGGGCGGGACTAGAGGAGAGACCCAGTACTTC.

The J gene is TRBJ1-2, the V gene TRBV20-1; D perhaps matches TRBD1 (6 bases). There are 15 residues in the CDR3. Trimming pared 7 bases from V and 4 bases from J, leaving 22 bases between. Germline CDR1 and CDR2: DFQATT and SNEGSKA (reference sequence). This chain's CDR3 is CSVHHPQGPVYGYTF. The CDR3 bases are TGCAGTGTTCACCACCCACAGGGCCCCGTCTATGGCTACACCTTC.

CDR3 protein: CATSDPHGTDNEQYF. DNA of the CDR3: TGTGCCACCAGTGATCCACATGGGACAGACAACGAGCAGTACTTC. The V call is TRBV24-1, the J call TRBJ2-7; TRBD1 aligns across 7 bases. The V segment lost 3 bases and the J segment 5 bases; nucleotides outside the gene matches: 9. The germline V gene has CDR1 KGHDR and CDR2 SFDVKD. CDR3 length: 15 amino acids.

The rearrangement joins TRBV7-3 to TRBJ1-1; TRBD1 is a possible D gene (5 bases). CDR1 is SGHTA and CDR2 is FQGTGA in the germline V gene. The CDR3 runs 14 residues. Trimming took 5 bases from V and 5 from J, leaving 15 bases between them. In DNA form, the CDR3 reads TGTGCCAGCAGCCTAGGTTGGGGGAGGACTGAAGCTTTCTTT. This encodes CASSLGWGRTEAFF.

DNA for the CDR3: TGCAGCGGGACTAGCGGGTCCAACGTCCTGACTTTC. This sequence encodes CSGTSGSNVLTF. The rearrangement joins TRBV20-1 to TRBJ2-6; 12 nucleotides match TRBD2. The CDR3 has 12 amino acids. The germline CDR1 and CDR2 sequences are DFQATT and SNEGSKA (reference sequence).

For this clonotype: Being one base from a much bigger clone, this may be a read error. The chain links TRBV29-1 to TRBJ1-2; 7 bases fit TRBD1. The V gene's germline CDR1 is SQVTM and CDR2 ANQGSEA. Trimming took 8 bases from V and 6 from J; bases not matched to a gene: 12. The CDR3 length is 13 residues. The DNA of the CDR3 is TGCAGCATCCGAGACAGGGTGGGACATGGCTACACCTTC. Translated: CSIRDRVGHGYTF.